The rows below give T cell receptor beta chains drawn from one sample of a study of cytotoxic CD8 clonotypes in ibrutinib-treated CLL. Clones were sequenced by immunoSEQ multiplex PCR, and TCRdb holds only the in-frame ones, with some missing. The sample includes about 160,000 clones, about 88% of them seen just once. Material: PBMCs, obtained at disease progression, from a patient treated with ibrutinib. All receptors come from a human donor with chronic lymphocytic leukemia. Each CDR3 is given with its conserved first and last residue.

j_call v_call cdr3_aa
TRBJ2-3 TRBV5-1 CASSGPGSTDTQYF
TRBJ2-1 TRBV14 CASNPGQGVNEQFF
TRBJ1-2 TRBV28 CASSHGLNYGYTF
TRBJ2-1 TRBV6-6 CASSTGGASNEQFF
TRBJ1-5 TRBV6-6 CASSATADQPQHF
TRBJ2-2 TRBV27 CASSPLSGPTGELFF
TRBJ2-7 TRBV4-1 CASSQSDRIHEQYF
TRBJ2-7 TRBV6-1 CASSPGTSSYEQYF
TRBJ2-2 TRBV7-9 CASSLVESGELFF
TRBJ1-2 TRBV30 CAWSVTGNYGYTF
TRBJ2-7 TRBV19 CASSRRSIIDRALPEYEQYF
TRBJ1-4 TRBV30 CAWSQDRVGEKLFF
TRBJ2-1 TRBV4-2 CASSHKWERRPTSYNEQFF
. TRBV29-1 CSATGPTYEQYF
TRBJ2-3 TRBV19 CASSVLAGGTDTQYF
TRBJ1-1 TRBV2 CASSEAGGALAFF
TRBJ2-5 TRBV11-2 CASSLVRGLAKETQYF
TRBJ1-1 TRBV5-1 CASSFEALNTEAFF
TRBJ2-6 TRBV30 CAFSRSGANVLTF
TRBJ2-1 TRBV6-5 CASSYGAGRGEQFF
TRBJ2-2 TRBV29-1 CSGGGTGANTGELFF
TRBJ2-7 TRBV7-6 CASSLNGREQYF
TRBJ1-2 TRBV19 CASTWTGGFGYTF
TRBJ2-2 TRBV7-9 CASSSYRGHAGELFF
TRBJ2-5 TRBV2 CASSETLGTAETQYF
TRBJ2-3 TRBV6-1 CASSEARFPSTDTQYF
TRBJ1-4 TRBV10-1 CASSGGGANEKLFF
TRBJ1-5 TRBV19 CASSDRDMSNQPQHF
TRBJ2-3 TRBV6-6 CASSYSTSGSTDTQYF
TRBJ2-3 TRBV5-5 CASSLAGGGQDTQYF
TRBJ1-5 TRBV7-2 CASSRDIYTNQPQHF
TRBJ1-4 TRBV19 CASSVRDSGEKLFF
TRBJ1-2 TRBV11-3 CASSSYRGRAEPNYGYTF
TRBJ1-3 TRBV30 CAWSGGDSMIGNTIYF
TRBJ2-1 TRBV28 CAASGGRPTDEQFF
TRBJ2-7 TRBV14 CASSQVAFLQYF
TRBJ2-1 TRBV2 CASLSGPISYNEQFF
TRBJ1-1 TRBV9 CASSVQGQGDTEAFF
TRBJ1-5 TRBV28 CASSSIGQQPQHF
TRBJ1-1 TRBV7-9 CASSRRGQGKMNTEAFF
TRBJ1-2 TRBV7-3 CASSLDRGRSILFGYTF
TRBJ2-7 TRBV27 CASSHIAGDSYEQYF
TRBJ2-2 TRBV28 CASSFQAMNTGELFF
TRBJ1-2 TRBV18 CASSPDYGYTF
TRBJ1-4 TRBV6-6 CASSVSGAPNEKLFF
TRBJ2-5 TRBV28 CASSFLNSWETQYF
TRBJ2-7 TRBV6-1 CASSEEGGTYEQYF
TRBJ2-5 TRBV6-5 CASSSRQGASQYF
TRBJ1-1 TRBV28 CASRRTAGTEAFF
TRBJ2-4 TRBV5-6 CASSPREGKRLAKNIQYF
TRBJ2-7 TRBV4-1 CASSQDRILGTGGYEQYF
TRBJ1-1 TRBV5-5 CASTNQLINSGAFF
TRBJ1-3 TRBV4-2 CASSPGGRVYSGNTIYF
TRBJ2-1 TRBV2 CASSVTSGRLGSSYNEQFF
TRBJ2-7 TRBV9 CASSPGGNSYEQYF
TRBJ2-7 TRBV29-1 CSVVYGTGGYEQYF
TRBJ1-2 TRBV7-2 CASSLRTAGDYGYTF
TRBJ2-3 TRBV7-3 CASSFQRTQRGNTDTQYF
TRBJ2-2 TRBV6-5 CASSYSPRLNTGELFF
TRBJ1-1 TRBV19 CASSPDRANTEAFF